These 25 T cell receptor beta chains were all obtained from the same sample, sequenced in a study of T cells in localized non-small cell lung cancer. This table comes from immunoSEQ multiplex PCR, and its TCRdb copy is limited to in-frame clones, with some not included. The sample yields some 51,000 clones, 75% to 90% seen once. The sequences come from peripheral blood, collected before any cancer treatment. The receptors derive from a woman aged 35-75 years with stage I lung adenocarcinoma.

This rearrangement joins TRBV6-5 to TRBJ1-1; D unclear. The germline CDR1 and CDR2 sequences are MNHEY and SVGAGI. The CDR3 consists of 12 residues. Trimming removed 0 bases at V and 10 bases at J, with 9 bases between. DNA for the CDR3: TGTGCCAGCAGTTACTCGATAGAACGAGCTTTCTTT. As protein: CASSYSIERAFF.

This chain connects TRBV6-4 to TRBJ1-5; TRBD1 might be the D (5 bases). V was trimmed by 4 bases and J by 3 bases, leaving 13 bases between them. The length of the CDR3 is 15 residues. Germline V gene data show CDR1 as MRHNA and CDR2 as SNTAGT. CDR3 nucleotides: TGTGCCAGCAGTGTTAACGGGGCCTCCAATCAGCCCCAGCATTTT. It codes for CASSVNGASNQPQHF.

The CDR3 sequence is CASSLFVGRQGGEQYF. In DNA, the CDR3 is TGTGCCAGCAGCTTATTTGTAGGGCGGCAAGGAGGGGAGCAGTACTTC. The chain joins TRBV7-2 to TRBJ2-7; D is perhaps TRBD2 (6 bases). V gave up 2 bases and J gave up 7 bases, with 21 bases separating them. The germline gives CDR1 SGHTA, CDR2 FQGNSA. The CDR3 contains 16 residues.

The chain is built from TRBV5-1 and TRBJ1-1; D remains unclear. Per germline, CDR1 SGHRS and CDR2 YFSETQ. V was trimmed by 4 bases and J by 0 bases, leaving 16 bases between them. The CDR3 contains 16 residues. This chain's CDR3 is CASSPVARTLNTEAFF. CDR3 nucleotides: TGCGCCAGCAGCCCCGTAGCCAGGACTTTGAACACTGAAGCTTTCTTT. Variable domain in full (rest from reference TRBV5-1 and TRBJ1-1): KAGVTQTPRYLIKTRGQQVTLSCSPISGHRSVSWYQQTPGQGLQFLFEYFSETQRNKGNFPGRFSGRQFSNSRSEMNVSTLELGDSALYLCASSPVARTLNTEAFFGQGTRLTVV.

This chain uses TRBV7-2 with TRBJ1-6; D is uncertain. From germline, CDR1 is SGHTA and CDR2 FQGNSA. The CDR3 runs 14 residues. Between the trimmed V and J ends, which lost 1 base and 6 bases, there was a span of 7 bases. CDR3 sequence (DNA): TGTGCCAGCAGCTTAGAGGCCCTTAATTCACCCCTCCACTTT. Amino acids: CASSLEALNSPLHF.

In this sample, this clone turned up a few times. V is TRBV4-1 and J is TRBJ1-6; perhaps TRBD1 as D (5 bases). CDR3 length: 16 residues. Trimming pared 2 bases from V and 5 bases from J, leaving 13 bases between. Germline CDR1 is MGHRA and CDR2 is YSYEKL. For the CDR3, the DNA is TGCGCCAGCAGCCAAATAGGTGACAGCAATAATTCACCCCTCCACTTT. Translation: CASSQIGDSNNSPLHF.

This clone was detected a few times. J is TRBJ1-1 and V is TRBV9; 9 bases line up with TRBD1. In germline, CDR1 is SGDLS, CDR2 YYNGEE. This CDR3 has 15 amino acids. J was trimmed by 4 bases and V by 3 bases; bases with no gene match: 7. In nucleotides, the CDR3 is TGTGCCAGCAGCGCAACAGGGGGCGGTGGCACTGAAGCTTTCTTT. It specifies CASSATGGGGTEAFF.

The V call is TRBV2, the J call TRBJ2-3, with D possibly being TRBD1 or TRBD2 (5 bases each). Germline CDR1 and CDR2: SNHLY and FYNNEI. V gave up 8 bases and J gave up 5 bases, with 5 bases separating them. The CDR3 consists of 10 residues. The CDR3: CASGGDTQYF. The CDR3 DNA reads as TGTGCCAGCGGGGGAGATACGCAGTATTTT.

The chain couples TRBV6-5 to TRBJ1-3; D gene uncertain. Trimming removed 0 bases from V and 0 bases from J, with 9 bases in between. Germline values: CDR1 MNHEY, CDR2 SVGAGI. CDR3 size: 16 residues. The CDR3 sequence is CASSYSRSSSGNTIYF. CDR3 nucleotides: TGTGCCAGCAGTTACTCGAGGTCCAGCTCTGGAAACACCATATATTTT.

In this sample, this clone turned up once. The rearrangement links TRBV2 to TRBJ2-6, with 7 nucleotides matching TRBD1. CDR3 length equals 15 residues. J lost 2 bases, V lost 6 bases, and 4 bases had no gene match. Germline V gives CDR1 SNHLY, CDR2 FYNNEI. CDR3 bases: TGTGCCAGCAGGACAGGGAATACTGGGGCCAACGTCCTGACTTTC. As protein: CASRTGNTGANVLTF.

The V and J genes are TRBV29-1 and TRBJ2-5; D might be TRBD2 (5 bases). Between the trimmed V and J ends, which lost 5 bases and 5 bases, there was a span of 12 bases. Per the germline V gene, CDR1 is SQVTM and CDR2 is ANQGSEA. The CDR3 length is 12 residues. CDR3 amino acids: CSVRLTAETQYF. The CDR3 nucleotides are TGCAGCGTTCGACTAACTGCGGAGACCCAGTACTTC. The full variable domain, with the rest looked up from reference TRBV29-1 and TRBJ2-5, is SAVISQKPSRDICQRGTSLTIQCQVDSQVTMMFWYRQQPGQSLTLIATANQGSEATYESGFVIDKFPISRPNLTFSTLTVSNMSPEDSSIYLCSVRLTAETQYFGPGTRLLVL.

The V and J genes are TRBV6-5 and TRBJ1-4; D remains ambiguous. Trimming took off 2 bases at V and 1 base at J, with 8 bases between the two ends. Germline values: CDR1 MNHEY, CDR2 SVGAGI. CDR3 size: 15 residues. CDR3 in amino acids: CASSYEWGTNEKLFF. The CDR3 DNA is TGTGCCAGCAGTTACGAGTGGGGAACTAATGAAAAACTGTTTTTT.

The chain links TRBV29-1 to TRBJ2-6; D is perhaps TRBD2 (5 bases). This CDR3 is built from 14 residues. Germline CDR1 and CDR2: SQVTM and ANQGSEA. V was clipped by 6 bases and J by 0 bases, with 9 bases between them. The chain's CDR3 is CSVRGLSGANVLTF. The CDR3, as DNA: TGCAGCGTGCGAGGGCTCTCTGGGGCCAACGTCCTGACTTTC.

V usage is TRBV7-9 and J usage is TRBJ2-5; D tentatively fits TRBD1 or TRBD2 (5 bases each). V was clipped by 5 bases and J by 5 bases, with 9 bases between them. Germline V gene lookup returns CDR1 SEHNR and CDR2 FQNEAQ (reference sequence). This CDR3 comprises 12 residues. Here the CDR3 DNA reads TGTGCCAGCAGCAGAGAGGGGGAGACCCAGTACTTC. It is translated as CASSREGETQYF. Complete variable domain (other parts from reference TRBV7-9 and TRBJ2-5): DTGVSQNPRHKITKRGQNVTFRCDPISEHNRLYWYRQTLGQGPEFLTYFQNEAQLEKSRLLSDRFSAERPKGSFSTLEIQRTEQGDSAMYLCASSREGETQYFGPGTRLLVL.

The chain has TRBV28 and TRBJ2-7; 8 bases are shared with TRBD1. V lost 7 bases and J lost 0; bases outside the gene matches: 8. The V gene's germline CDR1 is MDHEN and CDR2 SYDVKM. The length of the CDR3 is 15 residues. DNA of the CDR3: TGTGCCAGCAACACCCGGGACAGGAGCTCCTACGAGCAGTACTTC. Its protein is CASNTRDRSSYEQYF.

The rearrangement uses TRBV6-5 and TRBJ2-1, with D perhaps TRBD2 (6 bases). The CDR3 consists of 11 residues. Germline V CDR1 and CDR2: MNHEY, SVGAGI. The V gene lost 4 bases and the J gene lost 10 bases, with 8 bases spanning the gap. The CDR3 coding sequence is TGTGCCAGCAGTTTTGCGGGGGAGCAGTTCTTC. As protein: CASSFAGEQFF.

This chain links TRBV15 with TRBJ1-5, with D perhaps matching TRBD1 (5 bases). CDR1 is LNHNV and CDR2 is YYDKDF in the germline V gene (reference sequence). The CDR3 is 17 amino acids. V shed 4 bases and J shed 3 bases, with 19 bases lying between them. The CDR3 region is CATSTSRGGRLNQPQHF. CDR3 nucleotide sequence: TGTGCCACCAGCACTAGCCGGGGCGGGCGACTCAATCAGCCCCAGCATTTT.

The V gene is TRBV7-8, the J gene TRBJ2-3, with D unresolved. V was trimmed by 2 bases and J by 5 bases, leaving 8 bases between them. CDR1 SGHVS and CDR2 FQNEAQ come from the germline V gene. The CDR3 contains 13 residues. The CDR3 is CASSLSVLDTQYF. CDR3 DNA sequence: TGTGCCAGCAGCTTATCGGTACTAGATACGCAGTATTTT.

This sequence joins TRBV28 and TRBJ1-1; D possibly corresponds to TRBD1 (5 bases). V was trimmed by 8 bases and J by 7 bases, leaving 11 bases between them. Germline values: CDR1 MDHEN, CDR2 SYDVKM. This CDR3 is built from 11 residues. The CDR3: CASGHYREAFF. The CDR3, as DNA: TGTGCCAGCGGACATTACCGTGAAGCTTTCTTT.

The V gene is TRBV28, the J gene TRBJ1-2; the match to TRBD1 covers 8 bases. The J segment lost 8 bases and the V segment lost 6 bases, leaving 8 bases of the junction unmatched. Germline V gives CDR1 MDHEN, CDR2 SYDVKM. There are 13 residues in the CDR3. CDR3 in amino acids: CASSQGQEKGYTF. CDR3 bases: TGTGCCAGCAGCCAGGGACAGGAAAAAGGCTACACCTTC.

V and J are TRBV7-6 and TRBJ2-2; D is unclear. V was trimmed by 0 bases and J by 4 bases, leaving 9 bases between them. The germline V gene encodes CDR1 SGHVS and CDR2 FNYEAQ. There are 15 residues in the CDR3. CDR3 loop: CASSLARAGTGELFF. The CDR3 DNA reads TGTGCCAGCAGCTTAGCTCGCGCTGGCACCGGGGAGCTGTTTTTT.

The DNA for the CDR3 is TGTGCCAGCAGTTTCCTAACCGGGACTGGGGACCAAGAGACCCAGTACTTC. Translating it yields CASSFLTGTGDQETQYF. The chain couples TRBV28 to TRBJ2-5; possible D gene TRBD2, 6 bases. From germline, CDR1 is MDHEN and CDR2 SYDVKM. CDR3 size: 17 residues. With 3 bases removed from V and 0 bases from J, the gap between germline ends came to 17 bases.

The rearrangement links TRBV7-9 to TRBJ1-1, with unresolved D. The CDR3 runs 13 residues. Germline V CDR1 and CDR2: SEHNR, FQNEAQ (reference sequence). V lost 2 bases and J 3 bases, leaving 7 bases between the germline ends. CDR3 DNA sequence: TGTGCCAGCAGCTTACGGGCCGACACTGAAGCTTTCTTT. It is translated as CASSLRADTEAFF.

The gene calls are TRBV19 and TRBJ2-2; 7 bases match TRBD1. This CDR3 contains 14 residues. CDR1 is LNHDA and CDR2 is SQIVND in the germline V gene (reference sequence). Trimming cost V 4 bases and J 7 bases; bases outside gene matches: 6. CDR3: CASSRTGQFGELFF. DNA of the CDR3: TGTGCCAGTAGTAGGACAGGTCAATTCGGGGAGCTGTTTTTT.

The CDR3 nucleotides read TGCAGCGTTGAAGGAGGACTAGCAGGAGAGACCCAGTACTTC. It encodes CSVEGGLAGETQYF. This rearrangement joins TRBV29-1 to TRBJ2-5, with 8 positions matching TRBD2. J lost 4 bases, V lost 1 base, and 5 bases had no gene match. Germline V CDR1 and CDR2: SQVTM, ANQGSEA. CDR3 length: 14 residues.